The following is a T cell receptor (beta chain) sequence with its context. Its cognate antigen is unknown. The data belong to a study of cytomegalovirus exposure and HLA in healthy donors. Study information: In an early release, HLA-typed donors contributed tens of millions of unique TCR sequences.

This PCR relied on a set of 60 Vbeta primers and 13 Jbeta primers. Libraries were prepared by immunoSEQ multiplex PCR; TCRdb keeps only in-frame clonotypes and omits some of them. The table includes roughly 97,000 clones, over 60% detected once. Trimming pared 5 bases from V and 1 base from J, leaving 9 bases between. This CDR3 is built from 14 residues. Germline CDR1 reads MNHEY; CDR2 reads SMNVEV (reference sequence). Study conclusions and caveats: Reports credit the classifier with highly specific, highly sensitive diagnosis of cytomegalovirus status. Associated with HLA alleles at 0.05 false discovery rate in a later analysis were fewer than 20,000 TCR beta sequences. TCR beta V- and J-gene trimming, according to a later analysis, was linked to a missense DCLRE1C variant.

Sequences were obtained from PBMCs. The receptor was derived from a woman under 30 in good health and CMV-seropositive. This rearrangement joins TRBV27 to TRBJ2-1; D may be TRBD2 (5 bases). The chain's CDR3 is CASSPWESYNEQFF. CDR3 DNA: TGTGCCAGCAGTCCATGGGAGTCCTACAATGAGCAGTTCTTC.